This is a list of T cell receptor beta chains from one sample in a study of blood T cell repertoires in COVID-19. Libraries were prepared by immunoSEQ multiplex PCR; TCRdb keeps only in-frame clonotypes and omits some of them. Of about 190,000 clones listed, about nine tenths were seen once; the top ten hold roughly 6.7%. The sample comprised peripheral blood. The receptors shown here come from a man aged 35-49 years with acute or convalescent COVID-19. CDR3s include the opening cysteine and the closing phenylalanine or tryptophan. D genes are given only for firm matches. Not all rows give a size; the values are once, few, many and, for expanded clones, a class.

j_gene: TRBJ2-5; v_gene: TRBV7-2; abundance: NA; d_gene: NA; CDR3nt: TGTGCCAGCAGCCGGCGGGTCCAAGAGACCCAGTACTTC; CDR3aa: CASSRRVQETQYF
j_gene: TRBJ2-6; v_gene: TRBV5-1; abundance: NA; d_gene: TRBD2; CDR3nt: TGCGCCAGCAGCTCGGCGGGGGGGCGCGGGGCCAACGTCCTGACTTTC; CDR3aa: CASSSAGGRGANVLTF
j_gene: TRBJ2-2; v_gene: TRBV2; abundance: once; d_gene: NA; CDR3nt: TGTGCCAGCAGTGACGGGTTAGCCCCCGGGGAGCTGTTTTTT; CDR3aa: CASSDGLAPGELFF
j_gene: TRBJ1-6; v_gene: TRBV5-5; abundance: few; d_gene: NA; CDR3nt: TGTGCCAGCAGCTTGGACAGTAATTCACCCCTCCACTTT; CDR3aa: CASSLDSNSPLHF
j_gene: TRBJ1-4; v_gene: TRBV15; abundance: NA; d_gene: NA; CDR3nt: TGTGCCACCAGCAGACCCTTTCGTCAAAGGAAGGGGCCAGATGAAAAACTGTTTTTT; CDR3aa: CATSRPFRQRKGPDEKLFF
j_gene: TRBJ2-7; v_gene: TRBV7-8; abundance: NA; d_gene: TRBD2; CDR3nt: TGTGCCAGCAGAAGAAGCGGGGCCGGCGACGAGCAGTACTTC; CDR3aa: CASRRSGAGDEQYF
j_gene: TRBJ1-6; v_gene: TRBV10-2; abundance: NA; d_gene: NA; CDR3nt: TGCGCCAGCAGTGAGTCAAATTTCGGACAGCACTATAATTCACCCCTCCACTTT; CDR3aa: CASSESNFGQHYNSPLHF
j_gene: TRBJ2-5; v_gene: TRBV6-1; abundance: NA; d_gene: TRBD2; CDR3nt: TGTGCCAGCAGTGAACGGGCCGGACTAGCCGCAGGGACCCAGTACTTC; CDR3aa: CASSERAGLAAGTQYF
j_gene: TRBJ1-1; v_gene: TRBV2; abundance: NA; d_gene: NA; CDR3nt: TGTGCCAGCAGCCGGACAGAAACTGAAGCTTTCTTT; CDR3aa: CASSRTETEAFF
j_gene: TRBJ1-5; v_gene: TRBV7-2; abundance: NA; d_gene: TRBD1; CDR3nt: TGTGCCAGCAGCCGGGACAGAAATAGCAATCAGCCCCAGCATTTT; CDR3aa: CASSRDRNSNQPQHF
j_gene: TRBJ2-3; v_gene: TRBV9; abundance: NA; d_gene: NA; CDR3nt: TGTGCCAGCAGCGTAGCTCCGACTAATACGCAGTATTTT; CDR3aa: CASSVAPTNTQYF
j_gene: TRBJ2-7; v_gene: TRBV7-2; abundance: NA; d_gene: NA; CDR3nt: TGTGCCAGCAGCCGGGACGGCGGGGTTGGATACGAGCAGTACTTC; CDR3aa: CASSRDGGVGYEQYF
j_gene: TRBJ1-2; v_gene: TRBV27; abundance: NA; d_gene: NA; CDR3nt: TGTGCCAGCAGTACCCGACAGGCTTATGGCTACACCTTC; CDR3aa: CASSTRQAYGYTF
j_gene: TRBJ2-1; v_gene: TRBV11-2; abundance: NA; d_gene: TRBD2; CDR3nt: TGTGCCGCTGGGGGGACTAGCGACTTCCATGAGCAGTTCTTC; CDR3aa: CAAGGTSDFHEQFF
j_gene: TRBJ2-7; v_gene: TRBV12-3/TRBV12-4; abundance: NA; d_gene: NA; CDR3nt: TGTGCCAGCAGTCTAGACAGTTACGAGCAGTACTTC; CDR3aa: CASSLDSYEQYF
j_gene: TRBJ1-6; v_gene: TRBV11-2; abundance: NA; d_gene: NA; CDR3nt: TGTGCCAGCAGCTTAGATCTGGCAGGAATAAATTCACCCCTCCACTTT; CDR3aa: CASSLDLAGINSPLHF
j_gene: TRBJ1-2; v_gene: TRBV5-8; abundance: NA; d_gene: NA; CDR3nt: TGTGCCAGCAGCCGCAGTAGGTTAGGGAGTGACGGCTACACCTTC; CDR3aa: CASSRSRLGSDGYTF
j_gene: TRBJ2-7; v_gene: TRBV6-5; abundance: NA; d_gene: TRBD2; CDR3nt: TGTGCCAGCAGTCCTCGGGCGGGAGGCTCCTACGAGCAGTACTTC; CDR3aa: CASSPRAGGSYEQYF
j_gene: TRBJ2-7; v_gene: TRBV5-6; abundance: NA; d_gene: NA; CDR3nt: TGTGCCAGCAGCTTGGGAGGGGGTGGATCCTACGAGCAGTACTTC; CDR3aa: CASSLGGGGSYEQYF
j_gene: TRBJ1-5; v_gene: TRBV2; abundance: NA; d_gene: TRBD1; CDR3nt: TGTGCCGTGAGGACAGGGAGGGACCGCAATCAGCCCCAGCATTTT; CDR3aa: CAVRTGRDRNQPQHF
j_gene: TRBJ2-2; v_gene: TRBV30; abundance: NA; d_gene: TRBD1; CDR3nt: TGTGCCTGGAGGAGACAGGGGGCCGGGGAGCTGTTTTTT; CDR3aa: CAWRRQGAGELFF
j_gene: TRBJ2-7; v_gene: TRBV10-3; abundance: NA; d_gene: NA; CDR3nt: TGTGCCATCAGTGAGTCCAGATACGAGCAGTACTTC; CDR3aa: CAISESRYEQYF
j_gene: TRBJ2-3; v_gene: TRBV6-5; abundance: once; d_gene: TRBD1; CDR3nt: TGTGCCAGCAGTTACCCGGACAGGGGGCGCACAGATACGCAGTATTTT; CDR3aa: CASSYPDRGRTDTQYF
j_gene: TRBJ2-3; v_gene: TRBV7-2; abundance: NA; d_gene: NA; CDR3nt: TGTGCCAGCAGCTACTATAGCGGTTCTAGCACAGATACGCAGTATTTT; CDR3aa: CASSYYSGSSTDTQYF
j_gene: TRBJ1-5; v_gene: TRBV18; abundance: NA; d_gene: NA; CDR3nt: TGTGCCAGCTCCCCGGTGGGGGGGCACTATAGCAATCAGCCCCAGCATTTT; CDR3aa: CASSPVGGHYSNQPQHF
j_gene: TRBJ1-2; v_gene: TRBV25-1; abundance: NA; d_gene: TRBD1; CDR3nt: TGTGCCAGCAGCAAGTCGACAGGGTATGGCTACACCTTC; CDR3aa: CASSKSTGYGYTF
j_gene: TRBJ2-2; v_gene: TRBV2; abundance: once; d_gene: TRBD1; CDR3nt: TGTGCCAGCTATAGGGACAGAGACACCGGGGAGCTGTTTTTT; CDR3aa: CASYRDRDTGELFF
j_gene: TRBJ2-3; v_gene: TRBV5-1; abundance: NA; d_gene: NA; CDR3nt: TGCGCCAGCAGCGACAGTGACACAGATACGCAGTATTTT; CDR3aa: CASSDSDTDTQYF
j_gene: TRBJ1-1; v_gene: TRBV18; abundance: few; d_gene: TRBD1; CDR3nt: TGTGCCAGCTCAACGGACAGGGTCGGAGCTTTCTTT; CDR3aa: CASSTDRVGAFF
j_gene: TRBJ1-1; v_gene: TRBV7-8; abundance: once; d_gene: NA; CDR3nt: TGTGCCAGCAGCCACCGGGCTATGCGGGGGAACACTGAAGCTTTCTTT; CDR3aa: CASSHRAMRGNTEAFF
j_gene: TRBJ1-6; v_gene: TRBV6-2/TRBV6-3; abundance: NA; d_gene: TRBD1; CDR3nt: TGTGCCAGCAGCCGGACAGGGGACAATTCACCCCTCCACTTT; CDR3aa: CASSRTGDNSPLHF
j_gene: TRBJ1-5; v_gene: TRBV5-1; abundance: NA; d_gene: NA; CDR3nt: TGCGCCAGCAGCTTGGCGGGAGTGGTAGGTCAGCCCCAGCATTTT; CDR3aa: CASSLAGVVGQPQHF
j_gene: TRBJ1-6; v_gene: TRBV7-9; abundance: NA; d_gene: NA; CDR3nt: TGTGCCAGCAGCTTGCGGATAGATAATTCACCCCTCCACTTT; CDR3aa: CASSLRIDNSPLHF
j_gene: TRBJ1-3; v_gene: TRBV9; abundance: NA; d_gene: NA; CDR3nt: TGTGCCAGCGCGGGACGCTCTGGAAACACCATATATTTT; CDR3aa: CASAGRSGNTIYF
j_gene: TRBJ1-2; v_gene: TRBV7-9; abundance: NA; d_gene: TRBD1; CDR3nt: TGTGCCAGCAGCTACCGGGACAGGGCCTATGGCTACACCTTC; CDR3aa: CASSYRDRAYGYTF
j_gene: TRBJ1-5; v_gene: TRBV18; abundance: few; d_gene: NA; CDR3nt: TGTGCCAGCTCACGATGGGGGGGTAATCAGCCCCAGCATTTT; CDR3aa: CASSRWGGNQPQHF
j_gene: TRBJ1-1; v_gene: TRBV28; abundance: NA; d_gene: NA; CDR3nt: TGTGCCAGCAGTTTAAGAGGGTACACTGAAGCTTTCTTT; CDR3aa: CASSLRGYTEAFF
j_gene: TRBJ2-7; v_gene: TRBV7-2; abundance: NA; d_gene: TRBD1; CDR3nt: TGTGCCAGCAGCTTAGGTTCAGGGGGCGTCTACGAGCAGTACTTC; CDR3aa: CASSLGSGGVYEQYF
j_gene: TRBJ1-4; v_gene: TRBV7-9; abundance: NA; d_gene: NA; CDR3nt: TGTGCCAGCAGCTCCCCGACAGGAATTAATGAAAAACTGTTTTTT; CDR3aa: CASSSPTGINEKLFF